The 19 T cell receptor beta chains presented below share a single source sample, sequenced in a study of blood T cell repertoires in COVID-19. Repertoires were generated with immunoSEQ multiplex PCR, while TCRdb's copy carries only in-frame clones and drops some. The sample includes 84,000 or so clones, 79% of them seen just once. Input material: peripheral blood. The receptors come from a man between 65 and 79 years old with acute or convalescent COVID-19.

The chain couples TRBV7-9 to TRBJ1-1; the match to TRBD1 covers 7 bases. V shed 5 bases and J 3 bases; nucleotides not matched to a gene: 6. The CDR3 runs to 14 residues. Germline loops: CDR1 SEHNR, CDR2 FQNEAQ (reference sequence). The DNA for the CDR3 is TGTGCCAGCAGCGACCAGGGGGGAGACACTGAAGCTTTCTTT. Protein sequence: CASSDQGGDTEAFF. The whole variable domain, filled in from reference TRBV7-9 and TRBJ1-1, reads DTGVSQNPRHKITKRGQNVTFRCDPISEHNRLYWYRQTLGQGPEFLTYFQNEAQLEKSRLLSDRFSAERPKGSFSTLEIQRTEQGDSAMYLCASSDQGGDTEAFFGQGTRLTVV.

The J gene is TRBJ1-2, the V gene TRBV29-1, with 8 positions matching TRBD1. This CDR3 contains 14 residues. V shed 6 bases and J 9 bases; nucleotides not matched to a gene: 15. The V gene's germline CDR1 is SQVTM and CDR2 ANQGSEA. The CDR3 coding sequence is TGCAGCGTGGGGGATCTTGGACAGGGTAGGAGCTACACCTTC. Encoded protein: CSVGDLGQGRSYTF. The full variable domain, in which reference TRBV29-1 and TRBJ1-2 provide the parts outside the CDR3, is SAVISQKPSRDICQRGTSLTIQCQVDSQVTMMFWYRQQPGQSLTLIATANQGSEATYESGFVIDKFPISRPNLTFSTLTVSNMSPEDSSIYLCSVGDLGQGRSYTFGSGTRLTVV.

The chain couples TRBV7-9 to TRBJ1-2; possible D gene TRBD1, 6 bases. Trimming took 7 bases from V and 8 from J, leaving 17 bases between them. In germline, CDR1 is SEHNR, CDR2 FQNEAQ (reference sequence). CDR3 length: 13 amino acids. CDR3 protein: CASTFAGAKGYTF. The CDR3 coding sequence is TGTGCCAGCACCTTCGCGGGGGCAAAGGGCTACACCTTC.

J is TRBJ2-1 and V is TRBV12-5; 10 bases are shared with TRBD2. V shed 6 bases and J 3 bases; nucleotides not matched to a gene: 5. Germline V gene lookup returns CDR1 LGHNT and CDR2 FRNRAP. The CDR3 is 15 residues long. The CDR3 bases are TGTGCTAGTGGACAACTAGCGGGAAACTACAATGAGCAGTTCTTC. This encodes CASGQLAGNYNEQFF.

The V gene is TRBV9, the J gene TRBJ1-4; no clear D. V gave up 0 bases and J gave up 7 bases, with 7 bases separating them. The CDR3 totals 13 residues. CDR1 and CDR2 from the germline V gene are SGDLS and YYNGEE. The CDR3 reads CASSVAGGEKLFF. DNA of the CDR3: TGTGCCAGCAGCGTAGCGGGAGGTGAAAAACTGTTTTTT.

The chain combines TRBV2 with TRBJ1-2; 7 bases align to TRBD1. The CDR3 runs 12 residues. The trim removed 4 bases at V and 5 bases at J, leaving 1 base unmatched. Germline assignment: CDR1 SNHLY and CDR2 FYNNEI. This CDR3 is CASSVQGYGYTF. For the CDR3, the DNA is TGTGCCAGCAGTGTACAGGGGTATGGCTACACCTTC.

This clone was picked up a small number of times. The genes are TRBV7-9 and TRBJ2-1; D perhaps matches TRBD2 (5 bases). The CDR3 runs to 15 residues. Germline CDR1 reads SEHNR; CDR2 reads FQNEAQ (reference sequence). V was pared by 1 base and J by 6 bases, with 13 bases between. DNA of the CDR3: TGTGCCAGCAGCTTAGATACCACTAGGCGCAATGAGCAGTTCTTC. Translated, it gives CASSLDTTRRNEQFF.

This clone appeared a few times. J is TRBJ1-1 and V is TRBV7-2; possibly TRBD1 for D (6 bases). The CDR3 has 14 residues. In germline, CDR1 is SGHTA, CDR2 FQGNSA. The ends were cut back, 1 base at V and 11 bases at J, with 17 bases in the middle. CDR3 nucleotide sequence: TGTGCCAGCAGCTTAGTATGGGTCGGGGGGCAGGCTTTCTTT. Protein product: CASSLVWVGGQAFF.

This clone was counted between two and nine times. The rearrangement uses TRBV4-1 and TRBJ2-2; TRBD2 agrees at 8 bases. CDR1 is MGHRA, CDR2 YSYEKL, per germline. This CDR3 is built from 16 residues. Trimming cost V 1 base and J 1 base; bases outside gene matches: 2. The chain's CDR3 is CASSQGLAGNTGELFF. In DNA, the CDR3 is TGCGCCAGCAGCCAAGGGCTAGCGGGGAACACCGGGGAGCTGTTTTTT.

This chain links TRBV5-1 with TRBJ2-3; TRBD2 matches at 15 bases. The CDR3 loop spans 17 amino acids. J was trimmed by 2 bases and V by 4 bases; bases with no gene match: 5. CDR1 and CDR2 from the germline V gene are SGHRS and YFSETQ. CDR3 amino acids: CASSRGLAGGNTDTQYF. DNA for the CDR3: TGCGCCAGCAGCAGGGGACTAGCGGGGGGCAACACAGATACGCAGTATTTT.

The V call is TRBV10-3, the J call TRBJ2-1, with a possible D match to TRBD2 (6 bases). This CDR3 comprises 13 residues. Trimming stripped 6 bases from V and 3 bases from J, with 9 bases between. Germline V gene data show CDR1 as ENHRY and CDR2 as SYGVKD. The CDR3: CAISRDFYNEQFF. The CDR3 DNA follows: TGTGCCATCAGCAGGGACTTCTACAATGAGCAGTTCTTC.

CDR3 in DNA: TGCGCCAGCAGCCAAGGTTGGGGGGACTCCTACGAGCAGTACTTC. Translated, it gives CASSQGWGDSYEQYF. The rearrangement uses TRBV4-1 and TRBJ2-7; D perhaps matches TRBD2 (6 bases). The germline V gene encodes CDR1 MGHRA and CDR2 YSYEKL. The CDR3 covers 15 residues. The V end lost 1 base, the J end lost 0 bases, and 10 bases lay between the germline ends.

This rearrangement joins TRBV2 to TRBJ2-4; TRBD1 aligns across 8 bases. V dropped 5 bases and J dropped 8; count of bases not matched to a gene: 11. The CDR3 length is 15 residues. CDR1 and CDR2 from the germline V gene are SNHLY and FYNNEI. The CDR3 loop reads CASSYGGQDVYIQYF. The CDR3 bases are TGTGCCAGCAGTTATGGGGGACAGGACGTTTACATTCAGTACTTC.

The genes are TRBV29-1 and TRBJ2-3; a weak D match, TRBD2 (5 bases). The CDR3 contains 14 residues. Germline-derived CDR1 and CDR2 are SQVTM and ANQGSEA. Trimming cost V 0 bases and J 5 bases, with 12 bases left between them. CDR3: CSVEEEGEEDTQYF. The CDR3 DNA reads as TGCAGCGTTGAAGAAGAGGGAGAGGAAGATACGCAGTATTTT.

This chain uses TRBV3-1 (or the pseudogene TRBV3-2) with TRBJ2-3; the match to TRBD1 covers 8 bases. This CDR3 has 17 amino acids. Germline V gene sequence: CDR1 LGHDT, CDR2 YNNKEL (reference sequence). Unmatched junction bases numbered 18, after V lost 4 bases and J lost 9 bases. CDR3 loop: CASSPGPGQAKKLTQYF. The CDR3 DNA reads as TGTGCCAGCAGCCCCGGGCCGGGACAGGCGAAAAAGTTGACGCAGTATTTT.

The J gene is TRBJ2-1, the V gene TRBV27; 7 nucleotides line up with TRBD2. CDR1 and CDR2 from the germline V gene are MNHEY and SMNVEV (reference sequence). This CDR3 contains 16 residues. With 3 bases clipped from V and 0 bases from J, the junction kept 5 bases outside the gene matches. DNA of the CDR3: TGTGCCAGCAGTTTTTGGCGGGGGAGCTCCTACAATGAGCAGTTCTTC. This sequence encodes CASSFWRGSSYNEQFF.

This chain links TRBV28 with TRBJ2-4; 10 nucleotides line up with TRBD2. The V gene's germline CDR1 is MDHEN and CDR2 SYDVKM. The CDR3 length is 16 residues. The V segment lost 5 bases and the J segment 4 bases; nucleotides outside the gene matches: 8. The CDR3 nucleotides read TGTGCCAGCAGTCCCGAAGTAGCGGGGGGAAAAAACATTCAGTACTTC. It yields the protein CASSPEVAGGKNIQYF.

This chain uses TRBV10-1 with TRBJ1-6, with a weak D call TRBD1 (5 bases). Deletions cut 3 bases from V and 8 bases from J, with 8 bases between. Germline V CDR1 and CDR2: WNHNN, SYGVQD (reference sequence). The CDR3 covers 13 residues. The CDR3 region is CASSEGVYSPLHF. The CDR3 DNA follows: TGCGCCAGCAGTGAAGGGGTTTATTCACCCCTCCACTTT.

This chain uses TRBV6-2 or TRBV6-3 with TRBJ1-3; D possibly corresponds to TRBD1 (5 bases). The CDR3 sequence is 14 residues long. From germline, CDR1 is MNHEY and CDR2 SVGEGT. V was pared by 6 bases and J by 2 bases, with 11 bases between. The CDR3 DNA reads TGTGCCAGCAGCGAAGGGGATACTGGAAACACCATATATTTT. This sequence encodes CASSEGDTGNTIYF.